Reported below is one T cell receptor beta chain. Its target is unknown. This entry comes from a study of cytomegalovirus exposure and HLA in healthy donors. Study-wide points: In a later analysis, TCR association rates varied by HLA locus: DRB1 most, HLA-C fewest. The study labeled 170 or so TCR beta chains cytomegalovirus-associated.

Germline assignment: CDR1 SGHNT and CDR2 YENEEA. CDR3 length equals 15 residues. V lost 4 bases, J lost 0 bases, and 3 bases stayed unmatched. The PCR contained 60 Vbeta and 13 Jbeta primers. Using immunoSEQ multiplex PCR, the repertoire was profiled, and TCRdb retains in-frame clones only, with some absent. The sample consists of 95,000 to 100,000 clones, around 79% of them appearing once. This chain links TRBV11-3 with TRBJ2-1; TRBD2 aligns across 7 bases. The sequence was obtained from a woman in her forties in good health and CMV-seronegative. The sequenced material came from PBMCs. The CDR3, as DNA: TGTGCCAGCAGCTCGGGACTAAGCTCCTACAATGAGCAGTTCTTC. Translation gives CASSSGLSSYNEQFF.